This T cell receptor beta chain was profiled in a study of blood T cell repertoires in COVID-19 (dated by TCRdb to the early 2020s). About the full investigation: Samples from collaborators originated in the United States, Italy and Spain and spanned both the acute and convalescent phases of COVID-19. The material from the prospective study consisted of cDNA or gDNA derived from T cells, B-cell-depleted T cells, or PBMCs. Deeply sampled blood TCRbeta repertoires from subjects exposed to, actively infected with, or recovered from COVID-19 were included in the dataset. The repertoires were released in a freely available public database intended as a resource for research on the immune response to SARS-CoV-2. The samples were drawn from the first 160 participants of the ongoing ImmuneRACE study and from 1,254 subjects provided by 6 global collaborators. Sample metadata almost always included a de-identified subject ID, COVID-19 status, age in years and sex. Where available, HLA class I and class II types were taken from metadata supplied by the sample provider and were not determined by assay-based typing. General study outcomes and caveats: The amount of clinical and demographic metadata varied by source and participant and was provided uncurated.

Participants in the prospective study were aged about 18 to 89 years, lived in 24 United States geographic areas, and enrolled through a virtual design. In the prospective study, participants were assigned to cohorts based on the clinical history participants reported in a screening survey and a study questionnaire. Mobile phlebotomists in the prospective study collected whole blood, serum and a nasopharyngeal or oropharyngeal swab from every participant. Over a roughly two-month period, participants in the prospective study had the option of providing additional blood draws and questionnaires. Before DNA extraction, blood samples from the prospective study were shipped at room temperature or frozen. A word on this clone: Its antigen specificity is not known. Base qualities are not provided; no much larger clone lies one nucleotide away.

The CDR3 sequence holds 18 residues, the cysteine and phenylalanine included. Only the CDR3 region is kept as DNA, spanning 54 bases read in frame from base 1. Trimming takes 1 base off V and 4 bases off J; junction bases not matched to a gene: 10. The germline V gene specifies LGHNA as CDR1 and YSLEER as CDR2. TCRbeta CDR3 regions were amplified from genomic DNA by means of the immunoSEQ Assay, a bias-controlled multiplex PCR. Under the source paper's analysis protocol: Nucleated cell counts per sample were estimated from amplification of reference gene primers within the assay. Sequence reads were collapsed and filtered to measure the absolute abundance of every unique TCRbeta CDR3 rearrangement. For each sample, productive Simpson clonality was calculated as the square root of Simpson's diversity index over productive rearrangements. As stored in TCRdb, this immuneACCESS dataset retains in-frame rearrangements with V and J assigned. A fraction of the clones does not appear; measured against another copy, unresolved V genes explain less than half of the discrepancy, and the remainder lacks a known reason. V and J calls and clone size are copied from that table; D and trimming were computed from the DNA. Here the sample has approximately 270,000 clones; 91% occur a single time. Approximately 1.3% of the sample lies in the top ten.

The source of this sequence is a human donor in a cohort exposed to, infected with or recovered from COVID-19 (not recorded which). The donor label of this sample is uncertain. The V and J genes are TRBV4-3 and TRBJ2-1, with TRBD2 identical over 10 junction bases. Sequences were obtained from PBMCs or T cells enriched from blood (not recorded which). The nucleotide sequence is TGCGCCAGCAGCCAAGTTGCACCTTTAGCGGGGGGTTACAATGAGCAGTTCTTC. This is translated as CASSQVAPLAGGYNEQFF.